This T cell receptor beta chain was captured by sequencing in a study of cytomegalovirus exposure and HLA in healthy donors. The overall study: It was reported in a later analysis that the same platform had been used for the roughly 130 validation repertoires as for the 550 to 700 first-cohort repertoires. Study results and limitations: Reports described diagnosis of cytomegalovirus status by the classifier as highly specific and sensitive. According to the study, 160 or so TCR beta chains were cytomegalovirus-associated.

For this clone: What it binds is not known.

The donors were members of the validation cohort, which comprised roughly 120 subjects and was separate from the first cohort of 600 to 800 subjects. TCRdb keeps only in-frame clones here, not all; method: immunoSEQ multiplex PCR. The repertoire holds 280,000 or so clones, with approximately 87% as singletons. The TCR was taken from a woman aged 18 to 35 in good health and CMV-seronegative. Sequenced sample: PBMCs.

CDR3 amino acids: CASSFTSGSYNEQFF. The CDR3, as DNA: TGTGCCAGCAGCTTTACTAGCGGGTCCTACAATGAGCAGTTCTTC. The chain uses TRBV11-1 and TRBJ2-1; 9 nucleotides match TRBD2. The germline V gene has CDR1 SGHAT and CDR2 FQDESV (reference sequence). The CDR3 contains 15 residues. The V gene end was trimmed by 3 bases and the J gene end by 1 base; junction bases not matched to a gene: 1.